This record looks at one T cell receptor (beta chain) sequence and its context. This sample was taken from a study of breast tumors, draining lymph nodes, adjacent tissues. The lymph nodes were axillary draining lymph nodes from breast cancer patients. One entry per CDR3 protein, called by TCRdb with MiXCR from the multiplex PCR reads. The repertoire consists of around 300,000 distinct CDR3 sequences, with 30% occurring once and the leading ten covering 1.1%. The germline V gene has CDR1 SQVTM and CDR2 ANQGSEA. Trimming cost V 4 bases and J 3 bases, with 11 bases left between them. The length of the CDR3 is 13 residues.

The V call is TRBV29-1, the J call TRBJ2-3, with D perhaps given as TRBD1 or TRBD2 (5 bases each). The TCR sequence derives from a female donor with breast cancer. Some clones in this sample may be carry-over from other donors' samples. Sequencing was carried out using axillary lymph node tissue. CDR3 coding DNA: TGCAGCGTTGCGGGGCGGCTAACAGATACGCAGTATTTT. Translating gives CSVAGRLTDTQYF.